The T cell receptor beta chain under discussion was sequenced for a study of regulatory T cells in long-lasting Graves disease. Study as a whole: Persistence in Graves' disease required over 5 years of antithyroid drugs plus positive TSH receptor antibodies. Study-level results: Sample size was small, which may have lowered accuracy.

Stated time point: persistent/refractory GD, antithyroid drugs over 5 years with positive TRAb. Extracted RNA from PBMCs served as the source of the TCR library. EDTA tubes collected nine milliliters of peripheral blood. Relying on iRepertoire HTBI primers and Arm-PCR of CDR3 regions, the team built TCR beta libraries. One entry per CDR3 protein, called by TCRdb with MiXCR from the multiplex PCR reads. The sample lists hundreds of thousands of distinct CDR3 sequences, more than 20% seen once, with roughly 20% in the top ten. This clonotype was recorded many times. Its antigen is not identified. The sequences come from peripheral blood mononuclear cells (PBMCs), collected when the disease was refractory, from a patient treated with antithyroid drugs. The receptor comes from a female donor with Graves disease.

CDR3 sequence reads: CASMLRSTEAFF. The CDR3, as DNA: TGTGCCAGCATGCTTAGATCCACTGAAGCTTTCTTT. V gene TRBV12-3 or TRBV12-4 combines with J gene TRBJ1-1; the D is unclear. The V and J ends lost 7 bases and 4 bases respectively, with 10 bases between them. The CDR3 contains 12 residues.